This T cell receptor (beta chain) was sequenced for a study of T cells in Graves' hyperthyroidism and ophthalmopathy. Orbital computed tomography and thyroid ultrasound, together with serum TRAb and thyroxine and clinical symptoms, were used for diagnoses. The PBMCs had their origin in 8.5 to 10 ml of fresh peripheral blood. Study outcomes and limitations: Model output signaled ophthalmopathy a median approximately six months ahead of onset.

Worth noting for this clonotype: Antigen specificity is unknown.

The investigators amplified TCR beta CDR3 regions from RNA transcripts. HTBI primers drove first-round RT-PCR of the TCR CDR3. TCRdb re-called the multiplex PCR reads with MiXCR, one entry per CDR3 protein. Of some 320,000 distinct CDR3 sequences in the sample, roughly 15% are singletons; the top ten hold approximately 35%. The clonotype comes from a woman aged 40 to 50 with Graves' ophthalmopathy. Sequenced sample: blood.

The CDR3 is CASSQKSGDTGVGYTF. The CDR3 DNA is TGCGCCAGCAGCCAAAAGAGCGGAGACACGGGGGTCGGCTACACCTTC. This chain connects TRBV4-1 to TRBJ1-2; perhaps TRBD1 as D (5 bases). CDR1 and CDR2 (germline): MGHRA, YSYEKL. The CDR3 totals 16 residues. Trimming removed 2 bases from V and 8 bases from J, with 21 bases in between.